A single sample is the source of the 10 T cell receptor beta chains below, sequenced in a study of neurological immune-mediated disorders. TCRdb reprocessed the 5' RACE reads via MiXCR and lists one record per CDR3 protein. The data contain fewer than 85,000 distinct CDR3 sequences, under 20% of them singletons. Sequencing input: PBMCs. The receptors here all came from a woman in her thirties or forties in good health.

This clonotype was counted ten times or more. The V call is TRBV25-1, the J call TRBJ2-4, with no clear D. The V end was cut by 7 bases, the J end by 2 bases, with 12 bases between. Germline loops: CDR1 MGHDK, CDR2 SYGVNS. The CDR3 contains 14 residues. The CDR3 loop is CASTNRVPKNIQYF. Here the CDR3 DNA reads TGTGCCAGCACTAACAGAGTTCCCAAAAACATTCAGTACTTC.

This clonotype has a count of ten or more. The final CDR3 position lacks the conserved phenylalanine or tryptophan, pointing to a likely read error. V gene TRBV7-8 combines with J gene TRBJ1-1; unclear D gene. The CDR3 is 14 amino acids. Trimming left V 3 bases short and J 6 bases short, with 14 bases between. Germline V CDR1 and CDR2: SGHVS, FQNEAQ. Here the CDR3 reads CASSFDGVGAEAFL. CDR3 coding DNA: TGTGCCAGCAGCTTCGACGGTGTGGGCGCTGAAGCTTTCCTT.

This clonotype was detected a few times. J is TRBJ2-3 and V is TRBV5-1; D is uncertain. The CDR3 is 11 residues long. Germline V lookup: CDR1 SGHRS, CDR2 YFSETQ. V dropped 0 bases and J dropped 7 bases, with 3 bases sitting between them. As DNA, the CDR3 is TGCGCCAGCAGCTTGGATCATACGCAGTATTTT. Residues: CASSLDHTQYF.

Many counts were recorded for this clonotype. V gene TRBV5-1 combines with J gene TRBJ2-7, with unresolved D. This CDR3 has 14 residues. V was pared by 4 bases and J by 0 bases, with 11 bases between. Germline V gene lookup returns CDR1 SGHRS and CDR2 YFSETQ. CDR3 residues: CASSKNAVSYEQYV. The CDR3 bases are TGCGCCAGCAGCAAAAACGCCGTCTCCTACGAGCAGTACGTC.

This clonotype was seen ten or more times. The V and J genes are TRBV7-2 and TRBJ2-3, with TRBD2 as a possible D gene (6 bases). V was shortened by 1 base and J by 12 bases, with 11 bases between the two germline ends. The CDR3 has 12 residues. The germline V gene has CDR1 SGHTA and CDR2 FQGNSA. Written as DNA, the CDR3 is TGTGCCAGCAGCTTAGAAGTAGCGGTACAGTATTTT. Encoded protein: CASSLEVAVQYF.

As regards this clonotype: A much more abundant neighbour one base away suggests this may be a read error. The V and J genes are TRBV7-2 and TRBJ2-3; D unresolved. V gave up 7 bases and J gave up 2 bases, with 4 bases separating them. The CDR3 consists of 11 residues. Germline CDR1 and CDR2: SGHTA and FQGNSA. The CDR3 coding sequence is TGTGCCAGCATCTCCACAGATACGCAGTATTTT. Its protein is CASISTDTQYF.

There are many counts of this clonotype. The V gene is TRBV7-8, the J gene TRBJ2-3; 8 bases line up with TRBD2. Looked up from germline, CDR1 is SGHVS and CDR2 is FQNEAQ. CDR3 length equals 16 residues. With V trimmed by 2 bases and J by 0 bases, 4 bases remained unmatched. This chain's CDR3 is CASSLFAGGSTDTQYF. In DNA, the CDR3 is TGTGCCAGCAGCTTATTCGCGGGGGGAAGCACAGATACGCAGTATTTT.

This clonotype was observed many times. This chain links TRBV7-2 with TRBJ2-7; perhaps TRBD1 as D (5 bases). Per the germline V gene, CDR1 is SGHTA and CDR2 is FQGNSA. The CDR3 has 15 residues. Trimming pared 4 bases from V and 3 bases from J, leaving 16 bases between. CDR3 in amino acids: CASSSAQGADYEQYF. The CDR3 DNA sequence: TGTGCCAGCAGCTCCGCCCAAGGGGCAGACTACGAGCAGTACTTC.

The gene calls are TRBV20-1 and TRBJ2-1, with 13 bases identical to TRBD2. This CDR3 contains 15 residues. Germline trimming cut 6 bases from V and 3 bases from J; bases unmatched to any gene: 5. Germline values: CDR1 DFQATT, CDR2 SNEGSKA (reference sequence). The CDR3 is CSANGLAGVYNEQFF. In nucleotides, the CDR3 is TGCAGTGCCAACGGACTAGCGGGGGTCTACAATGAGCAGTTCTTC.

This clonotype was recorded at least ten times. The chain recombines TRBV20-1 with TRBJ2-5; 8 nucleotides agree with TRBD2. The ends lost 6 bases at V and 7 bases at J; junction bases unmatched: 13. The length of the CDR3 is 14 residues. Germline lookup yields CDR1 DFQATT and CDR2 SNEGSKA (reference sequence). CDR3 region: CSAPGGAIGGTQYF. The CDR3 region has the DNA TGCAGTGCCCCCGGGGGGGCGATCGGGGGGACCCAGTACTTC.